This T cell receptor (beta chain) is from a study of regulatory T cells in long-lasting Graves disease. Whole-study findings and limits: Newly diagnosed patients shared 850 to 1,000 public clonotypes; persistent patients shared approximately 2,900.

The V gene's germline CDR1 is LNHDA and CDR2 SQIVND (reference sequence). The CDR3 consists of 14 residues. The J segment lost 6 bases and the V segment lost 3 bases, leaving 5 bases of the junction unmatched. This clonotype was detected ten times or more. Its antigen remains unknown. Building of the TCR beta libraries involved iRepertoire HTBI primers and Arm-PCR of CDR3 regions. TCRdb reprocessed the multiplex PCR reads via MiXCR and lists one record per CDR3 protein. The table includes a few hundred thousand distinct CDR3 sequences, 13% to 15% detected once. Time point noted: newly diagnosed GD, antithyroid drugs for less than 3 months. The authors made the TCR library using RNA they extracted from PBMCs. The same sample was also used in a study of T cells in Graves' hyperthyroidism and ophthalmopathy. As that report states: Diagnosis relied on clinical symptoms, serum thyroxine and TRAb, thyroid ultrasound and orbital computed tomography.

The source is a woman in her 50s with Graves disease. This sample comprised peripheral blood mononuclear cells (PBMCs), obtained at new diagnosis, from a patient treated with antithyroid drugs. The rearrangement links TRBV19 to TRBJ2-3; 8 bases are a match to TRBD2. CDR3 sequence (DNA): TGTGCCAGTAGTATCTCAGCGGGAGAGGATACGCAGTATTTT. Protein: CASSISAGEDTQYF. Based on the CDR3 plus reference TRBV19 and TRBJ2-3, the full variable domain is DGGITQSPKYLFRKEGQNVTLSCEQNLNHDAMYWYRQDPGQGLRLIYYSQIVNDFQKGDIAEGYSVSREKKESFPLTVTSAQKNPTAFYLCASSISAGEDTQYFGPGTRLTVL.